The text below deals with one TCR beta chain. Sequencing was performed with immunoSEQ multiplex PCR; in TCRdb, only in-frame clones are kept and a portion is missing. Among 130,000 to 150,000 clones listed, roughly 94% were seen once. Trimming pared 6 bases from V and 2 bases from J, leaving 8 bases between. This CDR3 spans 13 amino acids. Germline V gene sequence: CDR1 MNHEY, CDR2 SMNVEV (reference sequence). The data belong to a study of control samples from healthy donors and cancer patients. Material: PBMCs. The V gene is TRBV27, the J gene TRBJ1-5; no clear D. This clonotype was sampled from a man aged 60-69 years with colorectal cancer. The CDR3 region has the DNA TGTGCCAGCAGCCTAATCCGCAATCAGCCCCAGCATTTT. Translation: CASSLIRNQPQHF.